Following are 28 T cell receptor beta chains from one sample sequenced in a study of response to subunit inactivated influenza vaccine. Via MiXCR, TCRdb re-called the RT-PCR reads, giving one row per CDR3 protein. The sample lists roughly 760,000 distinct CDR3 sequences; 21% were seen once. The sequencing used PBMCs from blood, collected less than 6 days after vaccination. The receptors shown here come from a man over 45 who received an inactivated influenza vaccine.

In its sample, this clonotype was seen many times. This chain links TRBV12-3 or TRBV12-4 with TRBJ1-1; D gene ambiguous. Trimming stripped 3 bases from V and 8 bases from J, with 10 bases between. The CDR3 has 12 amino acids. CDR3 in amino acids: CASSLGGPEAFF. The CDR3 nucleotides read TGTGCCAGCAGTTTGGGAGGTCCCGAAGCTTTCTTT.

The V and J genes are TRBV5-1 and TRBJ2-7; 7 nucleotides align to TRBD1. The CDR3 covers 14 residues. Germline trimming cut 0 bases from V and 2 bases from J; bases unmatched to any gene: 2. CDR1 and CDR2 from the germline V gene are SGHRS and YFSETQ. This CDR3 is CASSLVDRTYEQYF. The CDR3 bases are TGCGCCAGCAGCTTGGTGGACAGGACCTACGAGCAGTACTTC. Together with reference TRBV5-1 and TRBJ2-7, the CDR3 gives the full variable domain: KAGVTQTPRYLIKTRGQQVTLSCSPISGHRSVSWYQQTPGQGLQFLFEYFSETQRNKGNFPGRFSGRQFSNSRSEMNVSTLELGDSALYLCASSLVDRTYEQYFGPGTRLTVT.

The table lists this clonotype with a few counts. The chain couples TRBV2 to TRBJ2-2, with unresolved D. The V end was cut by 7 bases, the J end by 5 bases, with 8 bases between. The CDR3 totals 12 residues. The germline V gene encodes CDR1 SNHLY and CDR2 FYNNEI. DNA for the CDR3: TGTGCCAGCACTTCACGGACCGGGGAGCTGTTTTTT. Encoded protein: CASTSRTGELFF. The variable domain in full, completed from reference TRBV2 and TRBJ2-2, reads EPEVTQTPSHQVTQMGQEVILRCVPISNHLYFYWYRQILGQKVEFLVSFYNNEISEKSEIFDDQFSVERPDGSNFTLKIRSTKLEDSAMYFCASTSRTGELFFGEGSRLTVL.

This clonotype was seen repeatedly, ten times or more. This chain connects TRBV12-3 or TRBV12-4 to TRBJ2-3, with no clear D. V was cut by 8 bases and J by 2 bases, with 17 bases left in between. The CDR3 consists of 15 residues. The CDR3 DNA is TGTGCCAGCCATATTGGGCAGCCCTTCACAGATACGCAGTATTTT. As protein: CASHIGQPFTDTQYF.

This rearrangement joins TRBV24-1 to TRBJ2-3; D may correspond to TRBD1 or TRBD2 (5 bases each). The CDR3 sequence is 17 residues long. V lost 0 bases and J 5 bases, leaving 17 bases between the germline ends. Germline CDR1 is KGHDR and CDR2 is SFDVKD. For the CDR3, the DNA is TGTGCCACCAGTGATTTGAACTGGGGGAGTACCAGAGATACGCAGTATTTT. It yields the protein CATSDLNWGSTRDTQYF.

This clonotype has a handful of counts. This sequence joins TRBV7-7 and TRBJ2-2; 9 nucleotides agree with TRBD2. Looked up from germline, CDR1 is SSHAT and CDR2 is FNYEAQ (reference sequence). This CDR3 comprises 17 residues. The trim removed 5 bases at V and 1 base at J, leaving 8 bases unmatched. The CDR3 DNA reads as TGTGCCAGCAGCGTCTTGGCTAGCGGGAAGAACACCGGGGAGCTGTTTTTT. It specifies CASSVLASGKNTGELFF.

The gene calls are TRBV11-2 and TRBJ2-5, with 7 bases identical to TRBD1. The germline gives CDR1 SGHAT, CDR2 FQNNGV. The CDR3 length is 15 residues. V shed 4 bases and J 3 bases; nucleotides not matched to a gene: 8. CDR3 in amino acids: CASSSLRDRKETQYF. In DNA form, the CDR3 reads TGTGCCAGCAGCTCCCTTCGGGACAGAAAAGAGACCCAGTACTTC.

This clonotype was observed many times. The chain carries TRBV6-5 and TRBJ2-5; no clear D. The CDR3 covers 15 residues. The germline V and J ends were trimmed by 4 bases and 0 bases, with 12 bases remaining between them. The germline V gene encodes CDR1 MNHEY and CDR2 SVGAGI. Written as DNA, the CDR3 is TGTGCCAGCAGTTTAACTGACACTTACCAAGAGACCCAGTACTTC. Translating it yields CASSLTDTYQETQYF.

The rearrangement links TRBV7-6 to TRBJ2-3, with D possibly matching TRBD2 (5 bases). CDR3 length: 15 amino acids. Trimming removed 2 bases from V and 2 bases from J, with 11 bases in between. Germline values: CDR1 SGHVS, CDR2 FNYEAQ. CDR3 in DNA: TGTGCCAGCAGCTTACTAGCAGTGAACACAGATACGCAGTATTTT. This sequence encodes CASSLLAVNTDTQYF.

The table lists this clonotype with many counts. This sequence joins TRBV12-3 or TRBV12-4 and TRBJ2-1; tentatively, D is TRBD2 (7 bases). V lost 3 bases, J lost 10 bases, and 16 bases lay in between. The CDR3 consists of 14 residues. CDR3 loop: CASSFAGAEGEQFF. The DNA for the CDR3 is TGTGCCAGCAGTTTCGCGGGGGCGGAAGGAGAGCAGTTCTTC.

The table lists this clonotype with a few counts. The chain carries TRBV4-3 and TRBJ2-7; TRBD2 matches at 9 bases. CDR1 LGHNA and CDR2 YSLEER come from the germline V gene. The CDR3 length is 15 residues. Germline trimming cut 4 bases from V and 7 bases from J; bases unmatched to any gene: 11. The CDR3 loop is CASSRERGDLWEQYF. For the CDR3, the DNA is TGCGCCAGCAGCCGAGAGCGGGGGGACCTCTGGGAGCAGTACTTC.

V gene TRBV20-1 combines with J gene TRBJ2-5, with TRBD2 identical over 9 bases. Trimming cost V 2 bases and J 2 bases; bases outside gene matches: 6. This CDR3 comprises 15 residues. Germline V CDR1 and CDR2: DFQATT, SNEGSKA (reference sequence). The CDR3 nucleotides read TGCAGTGCTAGACTGCGAGCGGGGGGTCAAGAGACCCAGTACTTC. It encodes CSARLRAGGQETQYF.

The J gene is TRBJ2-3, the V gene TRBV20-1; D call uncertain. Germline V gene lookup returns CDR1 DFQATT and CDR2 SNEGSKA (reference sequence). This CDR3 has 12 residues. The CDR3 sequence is CSPFGRADTQYF. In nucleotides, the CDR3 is TGCAGCCCTTTCGGAAGGGCAGATACGCAGTATTTT.

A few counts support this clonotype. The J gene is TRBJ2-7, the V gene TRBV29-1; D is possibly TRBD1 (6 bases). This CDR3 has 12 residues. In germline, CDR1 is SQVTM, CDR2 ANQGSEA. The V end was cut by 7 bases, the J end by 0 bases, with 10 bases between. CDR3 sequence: CSGTDSSYEQYF. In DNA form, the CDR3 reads TGCAGCGGGACAGACTCCTCCTACGAGCAGTACTTC.

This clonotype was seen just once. The CDR3 DNA reads as TGTGCCAGCAGGGGAGGGGTAGTCTCCTACGAGCAGTACTTC. Translated, it gives CASRGGVVSYEQYF. This chain connects TRBV28 to TRBJ2-7; 7 nucleotides line up with TRBD2. This CDR3 has 14 residues. The J segment lost 0 bases and the V segment lost 6 bases, leaving 5 bases of the junction unmatched. The germline CDR1 and CDR2 sequences are MDHEN and SYDVKM.

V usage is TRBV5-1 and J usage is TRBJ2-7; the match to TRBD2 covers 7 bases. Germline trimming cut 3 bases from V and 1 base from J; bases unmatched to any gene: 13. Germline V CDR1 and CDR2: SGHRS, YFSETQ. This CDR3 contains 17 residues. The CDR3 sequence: CASSWGRGAGPSYEQYF. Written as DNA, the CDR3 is TGCGCCAGCAGCTGGGGGAGGGGAGCGGGCCCATCCTACGAGCAGTACTTC.

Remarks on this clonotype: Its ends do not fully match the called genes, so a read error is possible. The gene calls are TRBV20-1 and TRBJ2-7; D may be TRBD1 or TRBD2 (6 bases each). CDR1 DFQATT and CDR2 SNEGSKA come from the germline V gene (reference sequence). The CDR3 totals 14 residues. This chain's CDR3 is CSARVGGGTYGQYF. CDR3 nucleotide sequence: TGCAGTGCTAGAGTCGGGGGCGGGACGTACGGGCAGTACTTC.

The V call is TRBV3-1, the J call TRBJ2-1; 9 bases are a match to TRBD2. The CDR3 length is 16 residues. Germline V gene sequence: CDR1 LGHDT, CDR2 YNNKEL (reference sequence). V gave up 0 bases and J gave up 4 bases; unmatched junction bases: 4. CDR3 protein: CASSQDLTSGYNEQFF. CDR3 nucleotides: TGTGCCAGCAGCCAAGATTTGACTAGCGGTTACAATGAGCAGTTCTTC.

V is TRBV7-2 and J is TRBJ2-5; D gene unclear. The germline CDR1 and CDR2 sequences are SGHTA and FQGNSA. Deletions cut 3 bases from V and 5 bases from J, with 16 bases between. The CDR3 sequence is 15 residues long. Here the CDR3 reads CASSLTVGSRETQYF. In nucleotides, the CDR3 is TGTGCCAGCAGCTTGACGGTGGGCAGTCGGGAGACCCAGTACTTC.

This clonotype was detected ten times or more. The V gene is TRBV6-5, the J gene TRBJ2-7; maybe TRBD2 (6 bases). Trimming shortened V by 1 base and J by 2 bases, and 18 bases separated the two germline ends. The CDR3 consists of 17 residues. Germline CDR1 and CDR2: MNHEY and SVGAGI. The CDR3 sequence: CASSYFSTRGGPYEQYF. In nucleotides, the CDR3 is TGTGCCAGCAGTTACTTCTCAACAAGGGGAGGACCCTACGAGCAGTACTTC.

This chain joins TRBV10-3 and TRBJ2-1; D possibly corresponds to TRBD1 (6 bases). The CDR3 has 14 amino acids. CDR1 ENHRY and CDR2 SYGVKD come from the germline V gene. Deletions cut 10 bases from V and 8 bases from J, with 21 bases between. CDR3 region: CATGSGQRVDEQFF. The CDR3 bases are TGTGCCACAGGAAGCGGACAGAGGGTGGATGAGCAGTTCTTC.

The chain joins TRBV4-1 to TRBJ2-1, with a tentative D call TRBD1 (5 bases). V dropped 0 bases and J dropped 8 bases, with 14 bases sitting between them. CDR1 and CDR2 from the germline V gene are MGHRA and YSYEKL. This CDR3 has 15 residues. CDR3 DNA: TGCGCCAGCAGCCAAGAGCCAGGGAATTACTATGAGCAGTTCTTC. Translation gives CASSQEPGNYYEQFF.

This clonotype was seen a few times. For the CDR3, the DNA is TGCGCCAGCGGACAGGGACATCTCGAGCAGTACTTC. Amino acids: CASGQGHLEQYF. This rearrangement joins TRBV10-1 to TRBJ2-7; 8 bases are a match to TRBD1. The CDR3 runs 12 residues. Germline V lookup: CDR1 WNHNN, CDR2 SYGVQD (reference sequence). V lost 8 bases and J lost 6; bases outside the gene matches: 6.

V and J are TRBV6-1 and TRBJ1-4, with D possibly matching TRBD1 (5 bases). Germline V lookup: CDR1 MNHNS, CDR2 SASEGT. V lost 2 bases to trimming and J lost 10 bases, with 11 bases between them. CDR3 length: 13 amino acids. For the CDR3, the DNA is TGTGCCAGCAGTGAACAGGGACCAGGAAAACTGTTTTTT. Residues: CASSEQGPGKLFF.

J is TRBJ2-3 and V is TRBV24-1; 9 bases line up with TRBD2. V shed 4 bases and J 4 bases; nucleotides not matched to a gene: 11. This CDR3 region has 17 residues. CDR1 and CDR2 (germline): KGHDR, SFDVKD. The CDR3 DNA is TGTGCCACCAGTGACACAAGAAGCGGGGGGCCACCAGATACGCAGTATTTT. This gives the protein CATSDTRSGGPPDTQYF.

The CDR3 sequence is CASSASGGADTQYF. The CDR3 DNA reads TGTGCCAGCAGTGCTAGCGGGGGGGCAGATACGCAGTATTTT. This sequence joins TRBV6-1 and TRBJ2-3, with 12 bases matching TRBD2. CDR3 length: 14 residues. In germline, CDR1 is MNHNS, CDR2 SASEGT. V lost 4 bases and J lost 4; bases outside the gene matches: 0.

This CDR3 is CASSSLAGAVHEQFF. The CDR3 region has the DNA TGTGCCAGCAGCTCTTTAGCGGGGGCAGTCCATGAGCAGTTCTTC. The rearrangement joins TRBV6-2 or TRBV6-3 to TRBJ2-1; 9 bases align to TRBD2. From germline, CDR1 is MNHEY and CDR2 SVGEGT. The CDR3 is 15 residues long. The V gene end was trimmed by 6 bases and the J gene end by 8 bases; junction bases not matched to a gene: 11.

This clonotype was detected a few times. CDR3 sequence reads: CATTGAEDTQYF. Written as DNA, the CDR3 is TGTGCCACCACAGGGGCGGAGGATACGCAGTATTTT. This chain joins TRBV24-1 and TRBJ2-3; TRBD1 is a possible D gene (6 bases). CDR3 length: 12 residues. With 8 bases removed from V and 6 bases from J, the gap between germline ends came to 11 bases. Germline CDR1 reads KGHDR; CDR2 reads SFDVKD.